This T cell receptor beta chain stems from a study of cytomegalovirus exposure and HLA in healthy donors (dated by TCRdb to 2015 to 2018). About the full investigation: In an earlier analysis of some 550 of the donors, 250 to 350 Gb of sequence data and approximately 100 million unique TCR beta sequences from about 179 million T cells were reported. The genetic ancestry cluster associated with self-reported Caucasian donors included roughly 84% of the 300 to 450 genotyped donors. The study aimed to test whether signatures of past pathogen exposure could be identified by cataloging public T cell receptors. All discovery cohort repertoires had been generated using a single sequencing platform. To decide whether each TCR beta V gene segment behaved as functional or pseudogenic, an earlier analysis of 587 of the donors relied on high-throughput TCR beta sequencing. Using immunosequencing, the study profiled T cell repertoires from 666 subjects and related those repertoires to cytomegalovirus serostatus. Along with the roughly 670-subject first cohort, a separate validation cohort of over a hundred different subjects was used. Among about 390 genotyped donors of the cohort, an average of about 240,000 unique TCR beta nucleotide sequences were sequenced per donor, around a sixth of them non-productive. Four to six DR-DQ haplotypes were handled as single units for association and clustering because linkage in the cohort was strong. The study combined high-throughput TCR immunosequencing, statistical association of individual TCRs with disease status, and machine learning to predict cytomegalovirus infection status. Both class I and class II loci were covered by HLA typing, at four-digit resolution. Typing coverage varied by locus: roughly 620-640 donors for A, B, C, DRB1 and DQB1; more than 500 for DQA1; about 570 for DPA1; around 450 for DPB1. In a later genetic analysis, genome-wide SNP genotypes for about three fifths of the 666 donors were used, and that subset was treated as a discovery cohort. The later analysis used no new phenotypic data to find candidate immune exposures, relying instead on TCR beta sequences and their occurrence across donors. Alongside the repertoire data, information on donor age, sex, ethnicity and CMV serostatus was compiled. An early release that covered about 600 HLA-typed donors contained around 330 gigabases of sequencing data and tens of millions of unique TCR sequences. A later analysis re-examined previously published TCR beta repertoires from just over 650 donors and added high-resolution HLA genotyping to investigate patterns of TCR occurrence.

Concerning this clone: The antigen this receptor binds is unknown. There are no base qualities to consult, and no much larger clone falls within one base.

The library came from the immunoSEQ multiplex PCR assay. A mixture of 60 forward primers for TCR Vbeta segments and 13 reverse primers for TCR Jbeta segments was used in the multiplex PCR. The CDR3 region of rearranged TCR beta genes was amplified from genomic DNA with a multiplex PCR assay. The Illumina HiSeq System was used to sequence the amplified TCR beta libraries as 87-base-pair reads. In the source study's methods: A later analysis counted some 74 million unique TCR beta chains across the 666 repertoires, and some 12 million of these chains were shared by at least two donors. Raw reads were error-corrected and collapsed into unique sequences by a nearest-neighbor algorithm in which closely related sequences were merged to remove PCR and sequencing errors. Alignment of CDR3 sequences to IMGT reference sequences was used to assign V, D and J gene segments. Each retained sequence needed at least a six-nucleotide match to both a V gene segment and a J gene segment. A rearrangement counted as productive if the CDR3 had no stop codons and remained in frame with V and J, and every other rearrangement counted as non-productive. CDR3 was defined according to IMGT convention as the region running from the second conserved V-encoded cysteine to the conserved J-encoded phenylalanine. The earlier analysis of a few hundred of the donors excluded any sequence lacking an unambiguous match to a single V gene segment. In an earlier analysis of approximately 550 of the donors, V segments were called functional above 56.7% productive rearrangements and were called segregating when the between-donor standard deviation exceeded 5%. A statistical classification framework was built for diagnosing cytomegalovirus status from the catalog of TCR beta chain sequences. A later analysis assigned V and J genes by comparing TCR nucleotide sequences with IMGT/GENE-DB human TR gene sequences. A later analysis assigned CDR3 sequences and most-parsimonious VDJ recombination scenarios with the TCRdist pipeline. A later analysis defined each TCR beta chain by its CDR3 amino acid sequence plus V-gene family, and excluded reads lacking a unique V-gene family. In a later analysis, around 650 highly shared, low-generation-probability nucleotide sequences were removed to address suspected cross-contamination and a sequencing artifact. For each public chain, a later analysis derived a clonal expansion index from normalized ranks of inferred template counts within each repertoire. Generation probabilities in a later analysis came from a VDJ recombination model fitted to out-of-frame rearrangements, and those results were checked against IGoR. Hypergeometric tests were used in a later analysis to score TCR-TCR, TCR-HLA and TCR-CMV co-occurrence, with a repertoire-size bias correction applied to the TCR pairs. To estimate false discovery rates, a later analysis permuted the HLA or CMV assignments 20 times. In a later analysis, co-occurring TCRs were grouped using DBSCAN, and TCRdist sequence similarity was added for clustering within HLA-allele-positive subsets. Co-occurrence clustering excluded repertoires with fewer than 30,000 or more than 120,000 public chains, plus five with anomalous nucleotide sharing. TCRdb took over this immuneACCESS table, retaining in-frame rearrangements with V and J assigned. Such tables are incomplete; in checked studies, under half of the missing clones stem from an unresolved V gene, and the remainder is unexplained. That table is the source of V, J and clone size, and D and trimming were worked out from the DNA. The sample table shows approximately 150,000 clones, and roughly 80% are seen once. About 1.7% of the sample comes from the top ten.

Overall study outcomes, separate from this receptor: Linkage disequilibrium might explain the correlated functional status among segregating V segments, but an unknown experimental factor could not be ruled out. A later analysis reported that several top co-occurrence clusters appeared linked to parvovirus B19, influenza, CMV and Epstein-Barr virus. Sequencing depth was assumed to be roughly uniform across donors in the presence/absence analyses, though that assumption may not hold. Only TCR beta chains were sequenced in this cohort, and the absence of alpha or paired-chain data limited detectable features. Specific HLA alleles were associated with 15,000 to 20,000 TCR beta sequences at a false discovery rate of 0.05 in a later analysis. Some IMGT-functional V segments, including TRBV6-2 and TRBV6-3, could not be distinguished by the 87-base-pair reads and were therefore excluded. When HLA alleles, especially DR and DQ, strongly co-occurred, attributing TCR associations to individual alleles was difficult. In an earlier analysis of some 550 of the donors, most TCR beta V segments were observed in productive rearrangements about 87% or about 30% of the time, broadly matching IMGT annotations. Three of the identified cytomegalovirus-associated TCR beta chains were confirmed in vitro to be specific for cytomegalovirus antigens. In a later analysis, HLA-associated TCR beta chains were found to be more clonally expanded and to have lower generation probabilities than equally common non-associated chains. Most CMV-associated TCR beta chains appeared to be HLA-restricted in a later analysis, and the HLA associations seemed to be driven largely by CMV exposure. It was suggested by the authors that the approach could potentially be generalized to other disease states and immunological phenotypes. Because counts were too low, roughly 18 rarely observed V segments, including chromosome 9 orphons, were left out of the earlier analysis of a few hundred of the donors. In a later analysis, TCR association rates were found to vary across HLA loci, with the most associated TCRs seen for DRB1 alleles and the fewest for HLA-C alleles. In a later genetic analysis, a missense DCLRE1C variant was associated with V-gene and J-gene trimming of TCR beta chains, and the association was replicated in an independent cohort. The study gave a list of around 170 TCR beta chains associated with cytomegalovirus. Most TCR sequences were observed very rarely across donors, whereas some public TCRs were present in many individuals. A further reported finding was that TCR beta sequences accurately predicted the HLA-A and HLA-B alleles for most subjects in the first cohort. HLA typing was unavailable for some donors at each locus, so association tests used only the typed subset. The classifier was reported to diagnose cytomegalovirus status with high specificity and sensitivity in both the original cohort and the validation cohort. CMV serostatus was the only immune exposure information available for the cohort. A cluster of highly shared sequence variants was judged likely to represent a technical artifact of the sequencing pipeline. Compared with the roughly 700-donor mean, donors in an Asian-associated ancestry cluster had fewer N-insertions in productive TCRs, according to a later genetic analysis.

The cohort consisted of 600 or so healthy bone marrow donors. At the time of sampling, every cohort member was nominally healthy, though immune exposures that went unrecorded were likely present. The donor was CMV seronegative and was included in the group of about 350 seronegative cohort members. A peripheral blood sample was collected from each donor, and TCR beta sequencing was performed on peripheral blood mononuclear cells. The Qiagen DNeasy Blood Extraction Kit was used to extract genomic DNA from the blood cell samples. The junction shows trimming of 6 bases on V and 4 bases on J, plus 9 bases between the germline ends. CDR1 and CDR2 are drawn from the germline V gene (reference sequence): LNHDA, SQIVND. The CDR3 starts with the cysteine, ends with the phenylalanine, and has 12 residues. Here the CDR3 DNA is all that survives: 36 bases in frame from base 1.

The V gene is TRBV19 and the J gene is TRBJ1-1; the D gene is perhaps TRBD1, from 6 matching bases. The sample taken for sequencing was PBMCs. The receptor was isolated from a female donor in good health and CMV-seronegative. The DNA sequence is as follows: TGTGCCAGTAGCACCAGGGGCACTGAAGCTTTCTTT. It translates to CASSTRGTEAFF.